Listed here is a single T cell receptor beta chain. The data belong to a study of blood T cell repertoires in COVID-19. On the study more broadly: Donors in the United States, Italy and Spain gave samples during acute or convalescent COVID-19. T cells, B-cell-depleted T cells, or PBMCs supplied cDNA or gDNA.

In the original analysis: For nucleated cells, counts were estimated from reference gene primer amplification. Sequencing was performed with immunoSEQ multiplex PCR; in TCRdb, only in-frame clones are kept and a portion is missing. V, J and clone size are those of that table, while D and trimming were read from the DNA. The sample holds under 200,000 clones, about 80% seen once. The CDR3 totals 17 residues. Trimming cost V 3 bases and J 4 bases, with 16 bases left between them. The clonotype originates from a man aged 25-45 years with active or convalescent COVID-19. Sample: peripheral blood. This chain uses TRBV23-1 with TRBJ1-6, with D possibly TRBD1 on 6 matching bases. TRBV23-1 is reported as an ORF; its role is uncertain. The CDR3: CASSHPSRGGYNSPLHF. The CDR3 DNA reads as TGCGCCAGCAGTCACCCCTCAAGGGGGGGTTATAATTCACCCCTCCACTTT.